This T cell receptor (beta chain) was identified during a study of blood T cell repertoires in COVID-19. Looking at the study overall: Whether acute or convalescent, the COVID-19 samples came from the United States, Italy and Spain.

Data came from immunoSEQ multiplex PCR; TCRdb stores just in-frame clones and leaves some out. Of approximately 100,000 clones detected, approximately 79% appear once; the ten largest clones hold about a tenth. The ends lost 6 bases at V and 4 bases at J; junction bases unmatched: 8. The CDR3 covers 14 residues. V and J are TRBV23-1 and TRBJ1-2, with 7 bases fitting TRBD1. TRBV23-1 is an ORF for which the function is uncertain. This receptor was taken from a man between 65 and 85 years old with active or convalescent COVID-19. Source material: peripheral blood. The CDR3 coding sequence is TGCGCCAGCAGCCCAGACAGGGATTTCTATGGCTACACCTTC. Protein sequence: CASSPDRDFYGYTF.